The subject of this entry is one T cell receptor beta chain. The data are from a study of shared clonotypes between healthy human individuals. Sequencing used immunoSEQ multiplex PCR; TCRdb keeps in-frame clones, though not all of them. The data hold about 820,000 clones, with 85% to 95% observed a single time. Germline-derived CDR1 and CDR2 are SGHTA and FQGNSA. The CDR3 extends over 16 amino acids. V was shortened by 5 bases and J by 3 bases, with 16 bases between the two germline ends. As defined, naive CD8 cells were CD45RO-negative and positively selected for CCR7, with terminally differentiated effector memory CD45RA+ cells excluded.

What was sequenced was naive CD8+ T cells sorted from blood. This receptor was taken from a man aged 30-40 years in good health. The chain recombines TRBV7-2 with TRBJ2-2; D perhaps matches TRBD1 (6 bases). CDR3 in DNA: TGTGCCAGCAGCCTCGTAGGGGGTTGGGACACCGGGGAGCTGTTTTTT. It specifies CASSLVGGWDTGELFF. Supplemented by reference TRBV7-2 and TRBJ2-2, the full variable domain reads GAGVSQSPSNKVTEKGKDVELRCDPISGHTALYWYRQSLGQGLEFLIYFQGNSAPDKSGLPSDRFSAERTGGSVSTLTIQRTQQEDSAVYLCASSLVGGWDTGELFFGEGSRLTVL.